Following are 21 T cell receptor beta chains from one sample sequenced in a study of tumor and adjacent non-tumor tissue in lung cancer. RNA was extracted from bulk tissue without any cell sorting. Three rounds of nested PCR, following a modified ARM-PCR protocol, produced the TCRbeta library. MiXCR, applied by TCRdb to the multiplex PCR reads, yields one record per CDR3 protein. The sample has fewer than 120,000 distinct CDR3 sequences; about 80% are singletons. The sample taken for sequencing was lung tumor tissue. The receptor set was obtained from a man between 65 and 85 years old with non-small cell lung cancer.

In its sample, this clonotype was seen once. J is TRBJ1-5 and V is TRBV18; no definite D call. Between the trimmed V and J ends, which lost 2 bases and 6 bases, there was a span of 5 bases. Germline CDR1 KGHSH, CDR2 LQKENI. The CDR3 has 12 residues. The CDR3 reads CASSPVAQPQHF. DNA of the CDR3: TGTGCCAGCTCACCAGTTGCTCAGCCCCAGCATTTT.

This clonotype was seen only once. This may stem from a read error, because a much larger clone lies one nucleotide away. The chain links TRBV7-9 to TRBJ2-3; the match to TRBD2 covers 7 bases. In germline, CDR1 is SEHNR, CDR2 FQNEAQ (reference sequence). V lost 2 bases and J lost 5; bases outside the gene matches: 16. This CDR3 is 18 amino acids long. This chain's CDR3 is CASSLRDGGNHQGDTQYF. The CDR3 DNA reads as TGTGCCAGCAGCTTACGTGACGGGGGGAACCATCAGGGAGATACGCAGTATTTT.

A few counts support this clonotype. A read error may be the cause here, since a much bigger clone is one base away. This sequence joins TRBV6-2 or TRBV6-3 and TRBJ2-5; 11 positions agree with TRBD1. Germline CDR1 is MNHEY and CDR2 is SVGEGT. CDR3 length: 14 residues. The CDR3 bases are TGTACCAGCTGGAGGACAGGGGGCCGGGAGACCCAGTACTTC. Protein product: CTSWRTGGRETQYF.

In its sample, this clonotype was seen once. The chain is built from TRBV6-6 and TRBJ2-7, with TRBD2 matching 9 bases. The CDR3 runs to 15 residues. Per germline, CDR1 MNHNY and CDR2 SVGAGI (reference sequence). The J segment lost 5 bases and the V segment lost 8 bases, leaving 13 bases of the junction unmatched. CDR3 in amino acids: CASFTRSGSFDEQYF. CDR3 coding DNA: TGTGCCAGCTTTACCCGTAGCGGGAGTTTTGACGAGCAGTACTTC.

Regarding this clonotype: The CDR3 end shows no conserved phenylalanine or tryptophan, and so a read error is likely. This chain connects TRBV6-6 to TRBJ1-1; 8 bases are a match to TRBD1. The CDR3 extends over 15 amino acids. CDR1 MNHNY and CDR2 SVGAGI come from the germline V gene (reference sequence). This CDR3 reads CDSTNRGFMNTEAFY. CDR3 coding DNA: TGTGACAGCACGAACAGGGGGTTTATGAACACTGAAGCTTTCTAT.

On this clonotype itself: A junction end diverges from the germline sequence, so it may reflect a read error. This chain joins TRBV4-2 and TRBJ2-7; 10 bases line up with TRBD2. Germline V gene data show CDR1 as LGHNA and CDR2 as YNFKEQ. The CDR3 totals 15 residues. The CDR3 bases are TGTACCAGTAGCCAAGTTACCCTAGCGGGGGACGAGCAGTACTTC. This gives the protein CTSSQVTLAGDEQYF.

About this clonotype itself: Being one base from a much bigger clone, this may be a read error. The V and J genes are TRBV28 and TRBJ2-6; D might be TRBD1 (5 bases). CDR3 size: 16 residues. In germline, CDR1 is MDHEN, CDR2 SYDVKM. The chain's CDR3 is CASSVQGPSGANVLIF. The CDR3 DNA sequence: TGTGCCAGCAGCGTTCAGGGTCCGTCTGGGGCCAACGTCCTGATTTTC.

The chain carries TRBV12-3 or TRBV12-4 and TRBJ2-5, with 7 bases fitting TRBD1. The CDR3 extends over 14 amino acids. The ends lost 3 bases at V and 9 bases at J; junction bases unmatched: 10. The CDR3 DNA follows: TGTGCCAGCAGTTTTAGGGACAGACATGATGCCCAGTACTTC. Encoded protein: CASSFRDRHDAQYF.

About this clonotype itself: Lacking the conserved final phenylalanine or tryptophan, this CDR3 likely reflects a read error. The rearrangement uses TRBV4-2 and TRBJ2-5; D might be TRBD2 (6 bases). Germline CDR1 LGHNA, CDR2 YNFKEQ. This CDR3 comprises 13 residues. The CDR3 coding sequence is TGTGCCAGCAGCGTGCGATGGGGGGAGATCCAGTACTGC. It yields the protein CASSVRWGEIQYC.

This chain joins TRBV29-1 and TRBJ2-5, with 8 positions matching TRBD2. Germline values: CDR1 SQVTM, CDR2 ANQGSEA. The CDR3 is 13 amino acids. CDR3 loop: CTFGGELRETQYF. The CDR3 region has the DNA TGCACCTTCGGGGGGGAGTTGCGAGAGACCCAGTACTTC.

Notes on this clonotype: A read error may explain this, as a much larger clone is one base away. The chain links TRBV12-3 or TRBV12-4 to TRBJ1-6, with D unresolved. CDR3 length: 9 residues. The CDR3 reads CVPPAPLHF. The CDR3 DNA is TGTGTCCCCCCAGCACCCCTCCACTTT.

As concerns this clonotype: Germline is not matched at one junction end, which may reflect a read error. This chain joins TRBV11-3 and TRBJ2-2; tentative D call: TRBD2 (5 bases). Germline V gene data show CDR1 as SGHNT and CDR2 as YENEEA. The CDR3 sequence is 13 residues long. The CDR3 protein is CASSLAPLWELFF. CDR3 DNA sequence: TGTGCCAGCAGCTTAGCTCCCCTCTGGGAGCTCTTTTTT.

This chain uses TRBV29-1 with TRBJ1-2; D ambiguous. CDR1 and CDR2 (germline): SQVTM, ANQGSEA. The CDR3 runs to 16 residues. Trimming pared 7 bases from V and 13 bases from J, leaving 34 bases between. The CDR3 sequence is CSDVPYQSSGEDGRTF. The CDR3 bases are TGCAGCGATGTCCCCTATCAATCCTCGGGAGAAGATGGCCGCACCTTC.

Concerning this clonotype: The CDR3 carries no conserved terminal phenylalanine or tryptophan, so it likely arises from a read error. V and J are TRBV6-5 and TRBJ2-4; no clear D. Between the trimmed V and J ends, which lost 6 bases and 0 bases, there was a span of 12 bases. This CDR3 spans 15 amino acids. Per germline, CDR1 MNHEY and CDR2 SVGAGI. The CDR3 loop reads CASRGGRLAKNIQYS. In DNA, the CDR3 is TGTGCCAGCAGGGGCGGCCGCCTAGCCAAAAACATTCAGTACTCC.

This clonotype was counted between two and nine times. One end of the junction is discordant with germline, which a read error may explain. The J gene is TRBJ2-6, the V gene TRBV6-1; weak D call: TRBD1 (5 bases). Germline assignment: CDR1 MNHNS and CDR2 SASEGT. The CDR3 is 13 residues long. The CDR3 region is CASGHSGASVLTF. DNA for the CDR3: TGTGCCAGTGGGCACTCTGGGGCCAGCGTCCTGACTTTC.

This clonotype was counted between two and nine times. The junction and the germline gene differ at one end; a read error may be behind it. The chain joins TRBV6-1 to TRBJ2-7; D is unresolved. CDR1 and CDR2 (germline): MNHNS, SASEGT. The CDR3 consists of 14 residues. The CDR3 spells CAGSDPTLTYEQYF. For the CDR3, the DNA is TGTGCCGGCAGTGACCCGACGCTTACTTACGAGCAGTATTTC.

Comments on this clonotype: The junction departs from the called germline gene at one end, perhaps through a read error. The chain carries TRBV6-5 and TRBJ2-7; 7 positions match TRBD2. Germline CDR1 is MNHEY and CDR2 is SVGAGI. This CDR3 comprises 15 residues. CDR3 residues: CAVGRRLAGSYKQYF. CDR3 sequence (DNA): TGTGCCGTCGGAAGGAGACTAGCAGGTTCCTACAAGCAGTATTTC.

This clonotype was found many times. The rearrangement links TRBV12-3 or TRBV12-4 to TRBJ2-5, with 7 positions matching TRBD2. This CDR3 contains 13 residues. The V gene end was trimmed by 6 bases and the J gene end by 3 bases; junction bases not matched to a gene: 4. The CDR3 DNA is TGTGCCAGCAGCCGCGGGGGTAAAGAGACCCAGTACTTC. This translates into CASSRGGKETQYF.

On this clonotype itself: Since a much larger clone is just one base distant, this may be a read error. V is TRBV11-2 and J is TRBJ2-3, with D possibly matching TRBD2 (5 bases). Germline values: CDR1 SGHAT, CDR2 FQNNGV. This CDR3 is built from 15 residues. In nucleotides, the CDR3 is TGTGCCAGCAGCTCTACCGGAGGTAACACAGATACGCAGTTTTTT. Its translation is CASSSTGGNTDTQFF.

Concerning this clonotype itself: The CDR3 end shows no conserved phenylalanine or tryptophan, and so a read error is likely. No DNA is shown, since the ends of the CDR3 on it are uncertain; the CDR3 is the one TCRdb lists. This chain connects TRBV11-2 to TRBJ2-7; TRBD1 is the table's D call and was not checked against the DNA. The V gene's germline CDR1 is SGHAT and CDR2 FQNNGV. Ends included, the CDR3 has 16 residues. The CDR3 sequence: CASSPLAGTPTYDHYY.

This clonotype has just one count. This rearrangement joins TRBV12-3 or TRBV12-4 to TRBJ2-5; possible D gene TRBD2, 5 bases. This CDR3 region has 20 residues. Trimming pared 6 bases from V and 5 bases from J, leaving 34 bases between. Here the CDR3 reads CASRKSGHPSRGLPQETQYF. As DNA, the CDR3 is TGTGCCAGCAGAAAAAGCGGCCACCCGAGTAGAGGGCTTCCCCAGGAGACCCAGTACTTC.